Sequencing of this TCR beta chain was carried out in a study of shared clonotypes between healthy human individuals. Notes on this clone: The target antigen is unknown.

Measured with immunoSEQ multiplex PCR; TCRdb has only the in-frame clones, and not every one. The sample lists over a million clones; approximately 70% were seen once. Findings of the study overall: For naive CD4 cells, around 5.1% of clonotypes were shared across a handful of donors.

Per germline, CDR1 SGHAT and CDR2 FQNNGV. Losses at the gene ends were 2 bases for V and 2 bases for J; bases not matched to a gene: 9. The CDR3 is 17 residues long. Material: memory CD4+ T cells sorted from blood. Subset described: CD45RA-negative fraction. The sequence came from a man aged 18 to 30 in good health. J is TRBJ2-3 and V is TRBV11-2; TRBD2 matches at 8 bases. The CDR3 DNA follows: TGTGCCAGCAGCTTACTACTAGCGGCCATCTTCACAGATACGCAGTATTTT. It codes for CASSLLLAAIFTDTQYF.